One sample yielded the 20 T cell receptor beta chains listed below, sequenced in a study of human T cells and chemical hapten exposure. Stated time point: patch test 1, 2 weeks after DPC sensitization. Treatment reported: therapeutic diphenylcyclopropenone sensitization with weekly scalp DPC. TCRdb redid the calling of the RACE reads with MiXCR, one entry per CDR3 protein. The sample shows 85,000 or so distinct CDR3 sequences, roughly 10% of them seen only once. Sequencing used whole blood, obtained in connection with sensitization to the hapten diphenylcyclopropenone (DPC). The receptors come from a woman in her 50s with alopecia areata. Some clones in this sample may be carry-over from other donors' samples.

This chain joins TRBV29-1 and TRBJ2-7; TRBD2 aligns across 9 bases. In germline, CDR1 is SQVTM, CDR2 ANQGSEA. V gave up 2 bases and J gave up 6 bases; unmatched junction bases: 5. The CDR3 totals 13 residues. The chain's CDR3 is CSVEIAGAPEQYF. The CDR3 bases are TGCAGCGTTGAAATAGCGGGAGCCCCCGAGCAGTACTTC.

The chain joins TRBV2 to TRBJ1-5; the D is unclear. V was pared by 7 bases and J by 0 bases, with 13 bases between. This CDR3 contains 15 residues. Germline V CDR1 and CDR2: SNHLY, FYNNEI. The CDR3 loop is CASTFTGGSNQPQHF. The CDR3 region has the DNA TGTGCCAGCACCTTCACGGGCGGTAGCAATCAGCCCCAGCATTTT. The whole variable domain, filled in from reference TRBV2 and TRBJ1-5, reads EPEVTQTPSHQVTQMGQEVILRCVPISNHLYFYWYRQILGQKVEFLVSFYNNEISEKSEIFDDQFSVERPDGSNFTLKIRSTKLEDSAMYFCASTFTGGSNQPQHFGDGTRLSIL.

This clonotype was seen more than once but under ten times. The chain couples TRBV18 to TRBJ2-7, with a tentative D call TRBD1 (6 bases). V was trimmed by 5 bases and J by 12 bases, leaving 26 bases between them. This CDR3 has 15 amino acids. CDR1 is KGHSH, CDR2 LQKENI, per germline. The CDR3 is CASSGTAGALGKVYF. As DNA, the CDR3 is TGTGCCAGCTCAGGTACTGCAGGGGCGCTCGGAAAGGTGTACTTC.

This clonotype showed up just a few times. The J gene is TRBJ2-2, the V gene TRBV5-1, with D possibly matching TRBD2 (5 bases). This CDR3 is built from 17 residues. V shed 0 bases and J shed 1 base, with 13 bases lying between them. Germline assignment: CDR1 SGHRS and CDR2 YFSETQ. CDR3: CASSLAGGVRNTGELFF. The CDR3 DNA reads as TGCGCCAGCAGCTTGGCCGGAGGTGTTCGGAACACCGGGGAGCTGTTTTTT.

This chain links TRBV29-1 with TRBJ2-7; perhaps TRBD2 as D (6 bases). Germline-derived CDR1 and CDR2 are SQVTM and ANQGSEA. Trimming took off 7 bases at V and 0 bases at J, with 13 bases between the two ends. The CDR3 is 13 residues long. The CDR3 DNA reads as TGCAGCGCACAGGAGGGGTCCTCCTACGAGCAGTACTTC. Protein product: CSAQEGSSYEQYF.

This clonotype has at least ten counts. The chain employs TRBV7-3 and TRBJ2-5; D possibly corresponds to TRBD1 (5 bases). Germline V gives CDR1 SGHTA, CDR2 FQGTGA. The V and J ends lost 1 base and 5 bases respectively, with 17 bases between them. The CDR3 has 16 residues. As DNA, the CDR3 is TGTGCCAGCAGCTTAAATTCTCCGGTATCAGGGGAGACCCAGTACTTC. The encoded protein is CASSLNSPVSGETQYF. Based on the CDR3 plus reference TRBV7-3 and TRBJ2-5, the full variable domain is GAGVSQTPSNKVTEKGKYVELRCDPISGHTALYWYRQSLGQGPEFLIYFQGTGAADDSGLPNDRFFAVRPEGSVSTLKIQRTERGDSAVYLCASSLNSPVSGETQYFGPGTRLLVL.

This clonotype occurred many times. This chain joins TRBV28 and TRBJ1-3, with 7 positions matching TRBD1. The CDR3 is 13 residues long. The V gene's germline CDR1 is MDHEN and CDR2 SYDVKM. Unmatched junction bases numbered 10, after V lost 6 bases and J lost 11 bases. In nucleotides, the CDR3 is TGTGCCAGCAGACCGACAGGGATCGGGCCCATATATTTT. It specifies CASRPTGIGPIYF.

The DNA of the CDR3 is TGCGCCAGCAGCTTGGATAGGTCGTTAGAGACCCAGTACTTC. This translates into CASSLDRSLETQYF. This chain joins TRBV5-1 and TRBJ2-5; no firm D call. The length of the CDR3 is 14 residues. Germline V gives CDR1 SGHRS, CDR2 YFSETQ. V was pared by 0 bases and J by 4 bases, with 10 bases between.

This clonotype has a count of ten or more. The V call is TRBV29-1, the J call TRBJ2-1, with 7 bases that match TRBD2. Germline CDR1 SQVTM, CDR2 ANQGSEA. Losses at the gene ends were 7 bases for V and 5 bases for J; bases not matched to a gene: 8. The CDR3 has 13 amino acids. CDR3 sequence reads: CSAGGLTHNEQFF. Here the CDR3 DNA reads TGCAGCGCGGGGGGACTCACCCACAATGAGCAGTTCTTC.

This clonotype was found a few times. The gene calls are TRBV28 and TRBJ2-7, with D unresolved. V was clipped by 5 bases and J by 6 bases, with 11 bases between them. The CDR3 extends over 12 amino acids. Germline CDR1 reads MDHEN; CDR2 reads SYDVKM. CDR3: CASSPRWSEQYF. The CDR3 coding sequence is TGTGCCAGCAGTCCCCGGTGGTCCGAGCAGTACTTC.

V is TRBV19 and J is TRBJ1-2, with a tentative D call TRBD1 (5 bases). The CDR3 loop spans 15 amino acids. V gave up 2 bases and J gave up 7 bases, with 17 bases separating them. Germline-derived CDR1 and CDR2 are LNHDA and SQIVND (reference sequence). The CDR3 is CASSIPRTSKAGYTF. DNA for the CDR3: TGTGCCAGTAGTATACCCCGGACAAGTAAGGCTGGCTACACCTTC.

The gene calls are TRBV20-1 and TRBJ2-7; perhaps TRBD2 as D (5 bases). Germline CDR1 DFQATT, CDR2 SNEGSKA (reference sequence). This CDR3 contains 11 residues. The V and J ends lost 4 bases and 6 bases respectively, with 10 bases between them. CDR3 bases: TGCAGTGCTATCTTCGGGGTCGAGCAGTACTTC. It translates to CSAIFGVEQYF.

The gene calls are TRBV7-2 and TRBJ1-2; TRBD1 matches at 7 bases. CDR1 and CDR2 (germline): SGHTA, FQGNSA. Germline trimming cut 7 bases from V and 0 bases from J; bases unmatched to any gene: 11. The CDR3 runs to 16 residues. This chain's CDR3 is CASTKPGQTSNYGYTF. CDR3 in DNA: TGTGCCAGCACAAAGCCGGGACAGACCTCTAACTATGGCTACACCTTC.

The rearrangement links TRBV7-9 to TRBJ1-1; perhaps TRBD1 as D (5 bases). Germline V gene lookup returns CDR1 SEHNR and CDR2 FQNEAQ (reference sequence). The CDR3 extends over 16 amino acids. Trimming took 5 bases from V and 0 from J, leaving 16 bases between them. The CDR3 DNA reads TGTGCCAGCAGCACAATCGTAGGGGCAATGAACACTGAAGCTTTCTTT. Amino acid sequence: CASSTIVGAMNTEAFF.

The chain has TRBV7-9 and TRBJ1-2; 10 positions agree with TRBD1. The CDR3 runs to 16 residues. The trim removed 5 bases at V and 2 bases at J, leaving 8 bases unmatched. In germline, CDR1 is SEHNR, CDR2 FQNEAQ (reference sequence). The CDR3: CASSLLGTGENYGYTF. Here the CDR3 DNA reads TGTGCCAGCAGCCTCCTTGGGACAGGGGAGAACTATGGCTACACCTTC.

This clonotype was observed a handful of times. The CDR3 DNA reads TGCGCCAGCAGCCCGCTGGGGCGGGCCAGATCCTACAATGAGCAGTTCTTC. Translation: CASSPLGRARSYNEQFF. The rearrangement uses TRBV5-1 and TRBJ2-1; D may be TRBD1 or TRBD2 (5 bases each). The CDR3 totals 17 residues. Germline values: CDR1 SGHRS, CDR2 YFSETQ. Deletions cut 4 bases from V and 1 base from J, with 18 bases between.

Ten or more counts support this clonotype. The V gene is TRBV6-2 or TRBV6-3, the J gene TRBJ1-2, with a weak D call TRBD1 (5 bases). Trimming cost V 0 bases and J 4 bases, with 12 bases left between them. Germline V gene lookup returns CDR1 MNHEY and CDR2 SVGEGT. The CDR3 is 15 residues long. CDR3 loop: CASSYSNTGAYGYTF. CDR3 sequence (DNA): TGTGCCAGCAGTTACTCGAACACAGGCGCCTATGGCTACACCTTC.

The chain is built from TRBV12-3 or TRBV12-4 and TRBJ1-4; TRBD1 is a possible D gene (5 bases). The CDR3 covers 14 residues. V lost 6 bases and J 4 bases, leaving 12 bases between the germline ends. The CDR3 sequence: CASRSQAFNEKLFF. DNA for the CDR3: TGTGCCAGCAGGTCACAGGCATTTAATGAAAAACTGTTTTTT.

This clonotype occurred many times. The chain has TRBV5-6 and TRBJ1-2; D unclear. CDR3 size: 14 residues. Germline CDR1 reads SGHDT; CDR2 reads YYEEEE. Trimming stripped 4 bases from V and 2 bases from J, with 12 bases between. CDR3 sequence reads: CASSPPQENYGYTF. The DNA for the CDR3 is TGTGCCAGCAGCCCCCCGCAGGAGAACTATGGCTACACCTTC. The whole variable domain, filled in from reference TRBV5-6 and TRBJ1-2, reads DAGVTQSPTHLIKTRGQQVTLRCSPKSGHDTVSWYQQALGQGPQFIFQYYEEEERQRGNFPDRFSGHQFPNYSSELNVNALLLGDSALYLCASSPPQENYGYTFGSGTRLTVV.

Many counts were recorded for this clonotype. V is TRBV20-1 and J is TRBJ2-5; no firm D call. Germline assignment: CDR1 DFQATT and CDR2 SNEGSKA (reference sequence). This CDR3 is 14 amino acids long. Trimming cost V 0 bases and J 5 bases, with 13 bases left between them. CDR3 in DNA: TGCAGTGCTAGAGACCCAAGCGCCGGGGAGACCCAGTACTTC. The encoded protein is CSARDPSAGETQYF.